The 22 T cell receptor beta chains below all came from one sample that was sequenced in a study of blood T cell repertoires in COVID-19. Assay: immunoSEQ multiplex PCR; the TCRdb copy retains only in-frame clones and omits some. In the table there are 180,000 or so clones, roughly 87% of which are singletons. Sequenced: PBMCs or T cells enriched from blood (not recorded which). Source of these receptors: a human donor with acute COVID-19. The donor label of this sample is uncertain.

The V gene is TRBV2, the J gene TRBJ2-1; D possibly corresponds to TRBD2 (6 bases). Germline assignment: CDR1 SNHLY and CDR2 FYNNEI. The V gene lost 8 bases and the J gene lost 6 bases, with 14 bases spanning the gap. The CDR3 contains 13 residues. CDR3 in DNA: TGTGCCAGCTCCGGAGGGCCGGGCAATGAGCAGTTCTTC. It translates to CASSGGPGNEQFF. The whole variable domain, remainder taken from reference TRBV2 and TRBJ2-1, is EPEVTQTPSHQVTQMGQEVILRCVPISNHLYFYWYRQILGQKVEFLVSFYNNEISEKSEIFDDQFSVERPDGSNFTLKIRSTKLEDSAMYFCASSGGPGNEQFFGPGTRLTVL.

The count of this clone is one. This chain connects TRBV5-1 to TRBJ1-2; no definite D call. Germline values: CDR1 SGHRS, CDR2 YFSETQ. The CDR3 runs to 12 residues. Trimming removed 4 bases at V and 2 bases at J, with 6 bases between. This CDR3 is CASSVQNYGYTF. Here the CDR3 DNA reads TGCGCCAGCAGCGTACAAAACTATGGCTACACCTTC.

The J gene is TRBJ2-4, the V gene TRBV30; the match to TRBD2 covers 12 bases. J gave up 0 bases and V 3 bases, and 12 bases lay outside the gene matches. Germline CDR1 GTSNPN, CDR2 SVGIG (reference sequence). The CDR3 totals 19 residues. CDR3 DNA: TGTGCCTGGAGGGGACTGACTAGCGGGGGCTTCCTAGCCAAAAACATTCAGTACTTC. The encoded protein is CAWRGLTSGGFLAKNIQYF.

DNA for the CDR3: TGTGCCAGCAGCCCCGGGGACAGGGGGGTGAACACTGAAGCTTTCTTT. Translated, it gives CASSPGDRGVNTEAFF. The chain is built from TRBV7-9 and TRBJ1-1; 11 nucleotides match TRBD1. V was pared by 5 bases and J by 0 bases, with 5 bases of the junction left unmatched. The CDR3 covers 16 residues. The germline gives CDR1 SEHNR, CDR2 FQNEAQ (reference sequence). Full variable domain (rest looked up from reference TRBV7-9 and TRBJ1-1): DTGVSQNPRHKITKRGQNVTFRCDPISEHNRLYWYRQTLGQGPEFLTYFQNEAQLEKSRLLSDRFSAERPKGSFSTLEIQRTEQGDSAMYLCASSPGDRGVNTEAFFGQGTRLTVV.

A single count supports this clone. The chain links TRBV7-2 to TRBJ1-1; 9 bases are shared with TRBD1. The ends lost 2 bases at V and 0 bases at J; junction bases unmatched: 7. Germline assignment: CDR1 SGHTA and CDR2 FQGNSA. The CDR3 totals 17 residues. CDR3 residues: CASSLTADRGMNTEAFF. The CDR3 nucleotides are TGTGCCAGCAGCTTAACTGCCGACAGGGGGATGAACACTGAAGCTTTCTTT.

V gene TRBV9 combines with J gene TRBJ2-6; D gene uncertain. Trimming stripped 3 bases from V and 0 bases from J, with 13 bases between. The CDR3 spans 17 residues. Germline values: CDR1 SGDLS, CDR2 YYNGEE. CDR3 sequence reads: CASSGRVRSSGANVLTF. In DNA, the CDR3 is TGTGCCAGCAGCGGTCGGGTCCGCTCCTCTGGGGCCAACGTCCTGACTTTC.

J is TRBJ2-1 and V is TRBV7-6; TRBD1 agrees at 9 bases. Germline loops: CDR1 SGHVS, CDR2 FNYEAQ. This CDR3 has 16 amino acids. The V and J ends lost 4 bases and 7 bases, in that order; junction bases with no gene match: 11. CDR3 sequence (DNA): TGTGCCAGCAGCTCAGATTGGACAGGGGTACGGAATGAGCAGTTCTTC. Protein sequence: CASSSDWTGVRNEQFF.

V usage is TRBV3-1 (or the pseudogene TRBV3-2) and J usage is TRBJ2-1; D is ambiguous. The V gene's germline CDR1 is LGHDT and CDR2 YNNKEL (reference sequence). Trimming took off 1 base at V and 10 bases at J, with 11 bases between the two ends. The CDR3 is made up of 13 amino acids. The CDR3 DNA sequence: TGTGCCAGCAGCCAAGCGCTAGAAGGAGAGCAGTTCTTC. Residues: CASSQALEGEQFF.

In regard to this clone: Other nucleotide sequences in the sample specify the same CDR3. This chain links TRBV3-1 (or the pseudogene TRBV3-2) with TRBJ2-1; TRBD2 matches 13 bases. This CDR3 has 16 residues. With 0 bases clipped from V and 8 bases from J, the junction kept 4 bases outside the gene matches. Germline V gene sequence: CDR1 LGHDT, CDR2 YNNKEL (reference sequence). CDR3 region: CASSQDGTSGGDEQFF. In nucleotides, the CDR3 is TGTGCCAGCAGCCAAGATGGTACTAGCGGGGGGGATGAGCAGTTCTTC.

V and J are TRBV3-1 (or the pseudogene TRBV3-2) and TRBJ2-3; D unresolved. V was clipped by 4 bases and J by 0 bases, with 5 bases between them. CDR1 is LGHDT, CDR2 YNNKEL, per germline (reference sequence). CDR3 size: 13 residues. In DNA, the CDR3 is TGTGCCAGCAGCCTGCGGAGCACAGATACGCAGTATTTT. This sequence encodes CASSLRSTDTQYF.

This clone showed up just once. The chain recombines TRBV11-1 with TRBJ2-7; D unclear. Deletions cut 2 bases from V and 5 bases from J, with 13 bases between. There are 14 residues in the CDR3. Germline CDR1 reads SGHAT; CDR2 reads FQDESV (reference sequence). CDR3 sequence: CASSLFWIRDEQYF. DNA for the CDR3: TGTGCCAGCAGCTTATTTTGGATTCGGGACGAGCAGTACTTC.

The chain carries TRBV30 and TRBJ2-4; D may be TRBD2 (5 bases). In germline, CDR1 is GTSNPN, CDR2 SVGIG (reference sequence). This CDR3 comprises 16 residues. Trimming shortened V by 0 bases and J by 7 bases, and 19 bases separated the two germline ends. CDR3 loop: CAWSVPFPGNGNIQYF. CDR3 coding DNA: TGTGCCTGGAGTGTACCCTTCCCGGGGAATGGGAACATTCAGTACTTC.

V is TRBV3-1 (or the pseudogene TRBV3-2) and J is TRBJ2-7; the D is unclear. The germline V gene encodes CDR1 LGHDT and CDR2 YNNKEL (reference sequence). The CDR3 has 13 residues. Trimming removed 4 bases at V and 5 bases at J, with 12 bases between. In DNA, the CDR3 is TGTGCCAGCAGCCGACACGATCAGGACGAGCAGTACTTC. This encodes CASSRHDQDEQYF.

This clone has just one count. V gene TRBV7-8 combines with J gene TRBJ1-4; D not resolved. With 6 bases removed from V and 7 bases from J, the gap between germline ends came to 12 bases. The CDR3 covers 13 residues. The germline V gene encodes CDR1 SGHVS and CDR2 FQNEAQ. CDR3 bases: TGTGCCAGCAGTTCCTTTCGGGGTGAAAAACTGTTTTTT. Translating it yields CASSSFRGEKLFF.

The rearrangement joins TRBV6-1 to TRBJ1-1; the D is unclear. This CDR3 spans 12 amino acids. Trimming removed 2 bases from V and 3 bases from J, with 4 bases in between. Germline assignment: CDR1 MNHNS and CDR2 SASEGT. Here the CDR3 reads CASSERDTEAFF. The DNA for the CDR3 is TGTGCCAGCAGTGAACGGGACACTGAAGCTTTCTTT.

This clone has a single count. The chain joins TRBV5-6 to TRBJ1-5; tentative D call: TRBD1 (6 bases). The CDR3 is 15 amino acids. The germline V gene encodes CDR1 SGHDT and CDR2 YYEEEE. Trimming stripped 5 bases from V and 0 bases from J, with 12 bases between. The CDR3 reads CASSFGQFSNQPQHF. CDR3 in DNA: TGTGCCAGCAGTTTTGGACAGTTTAGCAATCAGCCCCAGCATTTT.

This rearrangement joins TRBV4-3 to TRBJ2-1; D possibly corresponds to TRBD1 (6 bases). The CDR3 is 16 amino acids. V was cut by 0 bases and J by 4 bases, with 13 bases left in between. The germline CDR1 and CDR2 sequences are LGHNA and YSLEER. The CDR3 nucleotides are TGCGCCAGCAGCCAAGATCGACAGGTCCCTTACAATGAGCAGTTCTTC. Protein: CASSQDRQVPYNEQFF.

J is TRBJ2-7 and V is TRBV6-5, with TRBD1 identical over 8 bases. CDR1 is MNHEY, CDR2 SVGAGI, per germline. CDR3 length equals 15 residues. Trimming cost V 5 bases and J 4 bases; bases outside gene matches: 10. In DNA form, the CDR3 reads TGTGCCAGCAGTCCCCTGACAGGGGATAGTTACGAGCAGTACTTC. It translates to CASSPLTGDSYEQYF.

The V gene is TRBV19, the J gene TRBJ1-5; TRBD1 matches 7 bases. CDR1 LNHDA and CDR2 SQIVND come from the germline V gene (reference sequence). The CDR3 spans 14 residues. V lost 7 bases, J lost 7 bases, and 10 bases stayed unmatched. As DNA, the CDR3 is TGTGCCAGTACCCGAACAGGGGCCGGGCAGCCCCAGCATTTT. This codes for CASTRTGAGQPQHF.

DNA of the CDR3: TGCGCCAGCAGCTTAAACGGCGAAGGGGCCGGCTCTGGAAACACCATATATTTT. It yields the protein CASSLNGEGAGSGNTIYF. The V call is TRBV5-1, the J call TRBJ1-3, with D possibly TRBD1 on 5 matching bases. Germline loops: CDR1 SGHRS, CDR2 YFSETQ. The CDR3 consists of 18 residues. The V gene lost 2 bases and the J gene lost 0 bases, with 18 bases spanning the gap.

This clone was seen a few times. Here the CDR3 DNA reads TGCGCCAGCAGCCAAGGACTGCTCTTCTCCTACAATGAGCAGTTCTTC. Translated, it gives CASSQGLLFSYNEQFF. The V call is TRBV4-1, the J call TRBJ2-1; D unclear. This CDR3 region has 16 residues. CDR1 is MGHRA, CDR2 YSYEKL, per germline. V lost 1 base, J lost 0 bases, and 10 bases lay in between.

The rearrangement links TRBV20-1 to TRBJ2-7; D gene unclear. Trimming took 3 bases from V and 5 from J, leaving 17 bases between them. This CDR3 comprises 14 residues. Germline CDR1 and CDR2: DFQATT and SNEGSKA (reference sequence). CDR3 protein: CSASYGRPVDEQYF. CDR3 nucleotide sequence: TGCAGTGCTAGTTATGGCAGGCCGGTGGACGAGCAGTACTTC.